This T cell receptor (beta chain) was observed in a study of blood T cell repertoires in COVID-19. Turning to the study itself: Samples of COVID-19 (acute and convalescent) were obtained from the United States, Italy and Spain. PBMCs, B-cell-depleted T cells, or T cells were the source of the cDNA or gDNA that made up the material.

Remarks on this clone: A single base separates this from a much larger clone, so it may be a read error.

V was clipped by 3 bases and J by 4 bases; unmatched bases: 0. The CDR3 has 16 residues. Germline V gene data show CDR1 as SGHTA and CDR2 as FQGNSA. Methods used by the authors: Amplifying reference gene primers gave estimates of nucleated cell counts. The table came from immunoSEQ multiplex PCR; TCRdb's copy has only in-frame clones and leaves some out. V, J and clone size are those of that table, while D and trimming were read from the DNA. The repertoire consists of fewer than 300,000 clones, with 83% occurring once and the leading ten covering approximately 5.9%. The V and J genes are TRBV7-2 and TRBJ2-1; 16 nucleotides match TRBD2. This sequence originates from a man aged 80 or over with acute or convalescent COVID-19. Sequencing was carried out using peripheral blood. CDR3 nucleotide sequence: TGTGCCAGCAGCTTGGGACTAGCGGGGGGGTACAATGAGCAGTTCTTC. Amino acids: CASSLGLAGGYNEQFF.